The 19 T cell receptor beta chains below all came from one sample that was sequenced in a study of shared clonotypes between healthy human individuals. CD45RO-negative cells were positively selected for CCR7, leaving out terminally differentiated effector memory CD45RA+ cells. Some clones are missing from TCRdb's copy, which holds only in-frame ones; the method was immunoSEQ multiplex PCR. In the table there are around 2.1 million clones, roughly 91% of which are singletons. The sequencing input was naive CD8+ T cells from PBMCs. These receptors originate from a man younger than 35 in good health. Some clones in this sample may be carry-over from other donors' samples.

CDR3 sequence (DNA): TGTGCCAGCAGCTTAGTTCAGCCAGAGCAGTACTTC. Its translation is CASSLVQPEQYF. This chain links TRBV11-2 with TRBJ2-7; no reliable D call. There are 12 residues in the CDR3. Deletions cut 1 base from V and 7 bases from J, with 8 bases between. CDR1 is SGHAT, CDR2 FQNNGV, per germline.

This chain links TRBV4-2 with TRBJ2-7; perhaps D is TRBD1 or TRBD2 (5 bases each). Trimming removed 0 bases at V and 0 bases at J, with 15 bases between. Germline V gene data show CDR1 as LGHNA and CDR2 as YNFKEQ. The CDR3 is 17 residues long. This chain's CDR3 is CASSQERSWGTSYEQYF. The CDR3 bases are TGTGCCAGCAGCCAAGAGCGGTCGTGGGGGACCTCCTACGAGCAGTACTTC.

This clone was counted once. DNA of the CDR3: TGTGCCATCGCCGGGTTTTCCTACGAGCAGTACTTC. It is translated as CAIAGFSYEQYF. The chain recombines TRBV10-3 with TRBJ2-7; no firm D call. Trimming took 8 bases from V and 1 from J, leaving 9 bases between them. The germline CDR1 and CDR2 sequences are ENHRY and SYGVKD. The CDR3 totals 12 residues.

V gene TRBV4-3 combines with J gene TRBJ2-6; D unclear. V was pared by 0 bases and J by 0 bases, with 9 bases between. From germline, CDR1 is LGHNA and CDR2 YSLEER. The CDR3 loop spans 17 amino acids. Here the CDR3 reads CASSQDPVSSGANVLTF. CDR3 coding DNA: TGCGCCAGCAGCCAAGACCCCGTTAGCTCTGGGGCCAACGTCCTGACTTTC.

V gene TRBV27 combines with J gene TRBJ2-5, with 7 positions matching TRBD2. Germline assignment: CDR1 MNHEY and CDR2 SMNVEV (reference sequence). The J segment lost 3 bases and the V segment lost 4 bases, leaving 11 bases of the junction unmatched. This CDR3 is 16 amino acids long. The CDR3 spells CASSSLWAGVKETQYF. In DNA, the CDR3 is TGTGCCAGCAGTTCGCTTTGGGCGGGAGTAAAAGAGACCCAGTACTTC.

This rearrangement joins TRBV5-1 to TRBJ2-7; 10 bases line up with TRBD1. The CDR3 runs to 15 residues. The germline gives CDR1 SGHRS, CDR2 YFSETQ. J was trimmed by 3 bases and V by 7 bases; bases with no gene match: 10. The CDR3 loop reads CASSIYRDRGYEQYF. CDR3 DNA sequence: TGCGCCAGCTCTATCTACCGGGACAGGGGCTACGAGCAGTACTTC.

The chain uses TRBV5-4 and TRBJ2-7; TRBD1 matches at 12 bases. Germline assignment: CDR1 SGHNT and CDR2 YYREEE (reference sequence). This CDR3 spans 15 amino acids. With 2 bases clipped from V and 7 bases from J, the junction kept 7 bases outside the gene matches. The CDR3 coding sequence is TGTGCCAGCAGCTTTATGGGACAGGGGGCTGGGGAGCAGTACTTC. It specifies CASSFMGQGAGEQYF.

The genes are TRBV4-1 and TRBJ1-2; D possibly corresponds to TRBD1 (5 bases). Deletions cut 4 bases from V and 4 bases from J, with 13 bases between. The CDR3 is made up of 14 amino acids. The germline CDR1 and CDR2 sequences are MGHRA and YSYEKL. The CDR3 here is CASSPEVGTYGYTF. CDR3 bases: TGCGCCAGCAGCCCCGAGGTCGGGACCTATGGCTACACCTTC.

The chain is built from TRBV15 and TRBJ1-1; D gene unclear. The germline CDR1 and CDR2 sequences are LNHNV and YYDKDF (reference sequence). CDR3 length: 13 amino acids. DNA of the CDR3: TGTGTTAACCTCTGGGTTGGGTTCCCTGAAGCTTTCTTT. Translating gives CVNLWVGFPEAFF.

The chain uses TRBV27 and TRBJ1-5; D is perhaps TRBD1 (5 bases). Trimming removed 4 bases from V and 0 bases from J, with 13 bases in between. The germline V gene encodes CDR1 MNHEY and CDR2 SMNVEV (reference sequence). The CDR3 spans 16 residues. This CDR3 reads CASSSSQVNSNQPQHF. DNA of the CDR3: TGTGCCAGCAGTTCCTCACAGGTTAATAGCAATCAGCCCCAGCATTTT.

This clone was recorded once. This chain joins TRBV9 and TRBJ2-7, with 9 bases matching TRBD1. CDR3 length: 15 residues. The V and J ends lost 0 bases and 9 bases, in that order; junction bases with no gene match: 10. Germline lookup yields CDR1 SGDLS and CDR2 YYNGEE. This chain's CDR3 is CASSVAGTGFSGQYF. CDR3 coding DNA: TGTGCCAGCAGCGTAGCCGGGACAGGGTTTTCCGGGCAGTACTTC.

The V gene is TRBV11-2, the J gene TRBJ2-5; no definite D call. The assigned J gene may be wrong: the sequence end matches TRBJ2-7 better. In germline, CDR1 is SGHAT, CDR2 FQNNGV. This CDR3 comprises 12 residues. CDR3 region: CASSLASYEQYF. The DNA of the CDR3 is TGTGCCAGCAGCTTAGCCTCCTACGAGCAGTACTTC.

The chain has TRBV27 and TRBJ1-4, with 12 positions matching TRBD1. CDR1 is MNHEY, CDR2 SMNVEV, per germline (reference sequence). This CDR3 spans 17 amino acids. After removal of 3 bases from V and 8 bases from J, the junction contained 10 bases not matched to a gene. DNA of the CDR3: TGTGCCAGCAGTTTCTTGGGGACAGGGGGCGCGGGGGAAAAACTGTTTTTT. Encoded protein: CASSFLGTGGAGEKLFF.

The gene calls are TRBV27 and TRBJ2-7, with 7 positions matching TRBD1. There are 17 residues in the CDR3. Trimming cost V 5 bases and J 4 bases; bases outside gene matches: 17. Germline CDR1 reads MNHEY; CDR2 reads SMNVEV (reference sequence). DNA of the CDR3: TGTGCCAGCAGTCCCCAAACCCCGGCAGGGGGAGTATACGAGCAGTACTTC. It codes for CASSPQTPAGGVYEQYF.

The genes are TRBV19 and TRBJ1-1, with D uncertain. Germline loops: CDR1 LNHDA, CDR2 SQIVND (reference sequence). The CDR3 is 15 residues long. The ends were cut back, 0 bases at V and 3 bases at J, with 11 bases in the middle. CDR3 bases: TGTGCCAGTAGTATAGATTTCCAGGCTGACACTGAAGCTTTCTTT. Translating it yields CASSIDFQADTEAFF.

The chain carries TRBV28 and TRBJ2-2; either TRBD1 or TRBD2 may supply D (7 bases each). This CDR3 is built from 16 residues. Trimming removed 2 bases from V and 3 bases from J, with 13 bases in between. Per the germline V gene, CDR1 is MDHEN and CDR2 is SYDVKM. CDR3 sequence (DNA): TGTGCCAGCAGTTTAAGGGGAGGGGGCCACACCGGGGAGCTGTTTTTT. It codes for CASSLRGGGHTGELFF.

This sequence joins TRBV7-6 and TRBJ2-7; tentative D call: TRBD1 (5 bases). From germline, CDR1 is SGHVS and CDR2 FNYEAQ. V was pared by 1 base and J by 3 bases, with 7 bases between. This CDR3 is built from 13 residues. In nucleotides, the CDR3 is TGTGCCAGCAGCTTAGGGGGCCTCTACGAGCAGTACTTC. Protein: CASSLGGLYEQYF.

The genes are TRBV27 and TRBJ2-6; D remains ambiguous. Germline CDR1 MNHEY, CDR2 SMNVEV (reference sequence). This CDR3 spans 17 amino acids. V dropped 4 bases and J dropped 1 base, with 14 bases sitting between them. The CDR3 DNA sequence: TGTGCCAGCAGTTCCCGGAATTTTCCTTCTGGGGCCAACGTCCTGACTTTC. Translation: CASSSRNFPSGANVLTF.

Notes on this clone: The sample carries other DNA sequences with the same CDR3. The chain is built from TRBV27 and TRBJ1-2; no reliable D call. Germline V gene data show CDR1 as MNHEY and CDR2 as SMNVEV (reference sequence). The CDR3 has 13 amino acids. Trimming pared 3 bases from V and 5 bases from J, leaving 10 bases between. DNA for the CDR3: TGTGCCAGCAGTTTCGGTCCGATTTATGGCTACACCTTC. Translated: CASSFGPIYGYTF.